The rows below give T cell receptor beta chains drawn from one sample of a study of vaccination and CD4 T cells after COVID-19. These receptors' targets are unknown. TCRdb independently ran MiXCR on the PCR reads; one entry per CDR3 protein. The sample lists 9,500 to 11,000 distinct CDR3 sequences; more than 65% were seen once. Material: CD4+ T cells from blood, cultured in vitro. These receptors all come from a human donor who had recovered from COVID-19. The CDR3 runs from the conserved cysteine through the conserved F or W. D genes are given only for firm matches. The size entry is marked missing in some rows and otherwise reads once, few, many or a size class.

>TRBV20-1|NA|TRBD1|TRBJ2-1|12
CSAIQGWDEQFF
TGCAGTGCGATACAGGGGTGGGATGAGCAGTTCTTC
>TRBV6-2/TRBV6-3|NA|NA|TRBJ1-6|15
CASSPRTGGRSPLHF
TGTGCCAGCAGCCCGAGAACGGGAGGGCGATCACCCCTCCACTTT
>TRBV4-3|once|TRBD2|TRBJ2-3|15
CASSELAGDPDTQYF
TGCGCCAGCAGCGAGCTAGCGGGAGACCCAGATACGCAGTATTTT
>TRBV20-1|few|NA|TRBJ2-7|15
CSARVTTRLNYEQYF
TGCAGTGCTAGAGTCACTACCCGATTAAACTACGAGCAGTACTTC
>TRBV20-1|NA|NA|TRBJ1-2|13
CSARVDSTYGYTF
TGCAGTGCTCGCGTGGACAGCACCTATGGCTACACCTTC
>TRBV20-1|few|NA|TRBJ2-5|15
CSARTVGGAQETQYF
TGCAGTGCTAGGACTGTAGGGGGGGCCCAAGAGACCCAGTACTTC
>TRBV4-3|NA|TRBD2|TRBJ2-1|14
CASSEGTTRGEQFF
TGCGCCAGCAGCGAAGGGACTACGAGGGGTGAGCAGTTCTTC
>TRBV28|NA|NA|TRBJ2-7|13
CASSSRADYEQYF
TGTGCCAGCAGTTCCAGGGCGGACTACGAGCAGTACTTC
>TRBV10-3|NA|NA|TRBJ2-4|11
CAVSGGNIQYF
TGTGCCGTCTCAGGGGGGAACATTCAGTACTTC
>TRBV20-1|NA|NA|TRBJ1-3|11
CSVGRGNTIYF
TGCAGTGTTGGTCGGGGAAACACCATATATTTT
>TRBV4-2|medium-sized|NA|TRBJ2-5|16
CASSQGTLPLGETQYF
TGTGCCAGCAGCCAGGGTACCCTTCCCTTGGGGGAGACCCAGTACTTC
>TRBV20-1|NA|NA|TRBJ2-7|12
CSAVGPSYEQYF
TGCAGTGCCGTGGGGCCAAGCTACGAGCAGTACTTC
>TRBV7-6|NA|TRBD2|TRBJ2-5|17
CASSTGALAGSVETQYF
TGTGCCAGCAGCACGGGCGCGCTAGCGGGAAGTGTGGAGACCCAGTACTTC
>TRBV6-1|NA|NA|TRBJ1-2|13
CASSEGQVYGYTF
TGTGCCAGCAGTGAAGGACAGGTTTATGGCTACACCTTC
>TRBV20-1|few|NA|TRBJ1-2|13
CSARGLGSYGYTF
TGCAGTGCTAGAGGTCTGGGGTCCTATGGCTACACCTTC
>TRBV20-1|NA|NA|TRBJ1-5|15
CSARPPDKGNQPQHF
TGCAGTGCTAGACCTCCCGACAAGGGCAATCAGCCCCAGCATTTT
>TRBV7-8|NA|NA|TRBJ2-5|13
CATTKGGQETQYF
TGTGCCACAACAAAGGGGGGGCAAGAGACCCAGTACTTC
>TRBV6-2/TRBV6-3|NA|TRBD1|TRBJ1-2|13
CASSKTGYYGYTF
TGTGCCAGCAGTAAGACAGGGTACTATGGCTACACCTTC
>TRBV20-1|NA|NA|TRBJ2-5|14
CSASRSVVQETQYF
TGCAGTGCTAGTAGGTCGGTAGTTCAAGAGACCCAGTACTTC
>TRBV10-3|NA|NA|TRBJ1-5|15
CAIDAAVNSNQPQHF
TGTGCCATCGACGCGGCCGTCAATAGCAATCAGCCCCAGCATTTT
>TRBV10-3|NA|TRBD2|TRBJ2-7|16
CAISDPLGRALYEQYF
TGTGCCATCAGTGACCCCCTTGGGAGGGCCCTATACGAGCAGTACTTC
>TRBV6-4|NA|NA|TRBJ1-1|14
CASSTGGHDTEAFF
TGTGCCAGCAGTACCGGCGGTCACGACACTGAAGCTTTCTTT
>TRBV6-5|NA|NA|TRBJ1-6|14
CASSYRGSYSPLHF
TGTGCCAGCAGTTACAGGGGATCGTATTCACCCCTCCACTTT
>TRBV14|NA|NA|TRBJ2-5|17
CASSQSDSLGRFGTQYF
TGTGCCAGCAGCCAAAGCGACTCACTAGGTCGGTTTGGGACCCAGTACTTC
>TRBV20-1|few|NA|TRBJ1-2|16
CSARDGIKGGRQGYTF
TGCAGTGCTAGAGATGGGATAAAAGGGGGGCGACAGGGCTACACCTTC
>TRBV20-1|large|NA|TRBJ1-2|13
CSARIGPGHGYTF
TGCAGTGCTAGAATTGGACCCGGGCATGGCTACACCTTC
>TRBV20-1|NA|NA|TRBJ1-2|13
CSERGAGNYGYTF
TGCAGTGAAAGGGGGGCGGGTAACTATGGCTACACCTTC